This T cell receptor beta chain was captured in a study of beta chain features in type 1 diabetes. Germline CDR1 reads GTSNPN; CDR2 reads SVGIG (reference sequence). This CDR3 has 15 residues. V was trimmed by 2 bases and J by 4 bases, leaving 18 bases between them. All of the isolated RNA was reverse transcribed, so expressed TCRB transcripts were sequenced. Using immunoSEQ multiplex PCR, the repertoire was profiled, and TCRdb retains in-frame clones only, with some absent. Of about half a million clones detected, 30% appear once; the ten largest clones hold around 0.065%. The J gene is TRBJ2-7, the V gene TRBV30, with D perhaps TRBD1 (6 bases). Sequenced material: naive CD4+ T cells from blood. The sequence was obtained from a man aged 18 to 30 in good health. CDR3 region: CAWSPHDRIAYEQYF. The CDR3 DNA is TGTGCCTGGAGTCCACATGACAGGATCGCTTACGAGCAGTACTTC.